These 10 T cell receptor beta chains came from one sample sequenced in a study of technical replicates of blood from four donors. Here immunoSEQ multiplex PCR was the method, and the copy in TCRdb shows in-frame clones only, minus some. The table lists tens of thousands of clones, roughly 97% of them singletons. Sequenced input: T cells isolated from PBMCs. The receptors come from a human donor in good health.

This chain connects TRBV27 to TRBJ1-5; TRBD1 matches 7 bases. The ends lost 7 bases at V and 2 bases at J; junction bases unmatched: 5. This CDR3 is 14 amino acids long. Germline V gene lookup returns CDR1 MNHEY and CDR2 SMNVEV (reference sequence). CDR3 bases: TGTGCCAGCACTGACAGGGTAGGCAATCAGCCCCAGCATTTT. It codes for CASTDRVGNQPQHF.

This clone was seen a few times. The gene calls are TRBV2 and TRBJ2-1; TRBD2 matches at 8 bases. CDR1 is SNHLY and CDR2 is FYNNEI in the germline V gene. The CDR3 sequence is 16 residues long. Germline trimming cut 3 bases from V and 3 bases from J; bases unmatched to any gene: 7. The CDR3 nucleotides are TGTGCCAGCAGTGAGGGGACTAGATTGTACTACAATGAGCAGTTCTTC. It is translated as CASSEGTRLYYNEQFF. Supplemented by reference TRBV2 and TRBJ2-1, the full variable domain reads EPEVTQTPSHQVTQMGQEVILRCVPISNHLYFYWYRQILGQKVEFLVSFYNNEISEKSEIFDDQFSVERPDGSNFTLKIRSTKLEDSAMYFCASSEGTRLYYNEQFFGPGTRLTVL.

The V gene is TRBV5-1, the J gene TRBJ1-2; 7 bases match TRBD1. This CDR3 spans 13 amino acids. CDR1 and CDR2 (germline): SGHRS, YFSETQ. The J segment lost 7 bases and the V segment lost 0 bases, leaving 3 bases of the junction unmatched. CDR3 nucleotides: TGCGCCAGCAGCTTGGGACAGGGTGGTGGCTACACCTTC. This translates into CASSLGQGGGYTF.

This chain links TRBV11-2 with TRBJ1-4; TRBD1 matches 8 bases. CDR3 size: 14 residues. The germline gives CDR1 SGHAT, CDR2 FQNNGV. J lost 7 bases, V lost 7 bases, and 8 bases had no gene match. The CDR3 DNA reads TGTGCCAGCACCAACAGGGGGTTTGGTGAAAAACTGTTTTTT. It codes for CASTNRGFGEKLFF. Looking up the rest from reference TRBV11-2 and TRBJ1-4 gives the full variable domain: EAGVAQSPRYKIIEKRQSVAFWCNPISGHATLYWYQQILGQGPKLLIQFQNNGVVDDSQLPKDRFSAERLKGVDSTLKIQPAKLEDSAVYLCASTNRGFGEKLFFGSGTQLSVL.

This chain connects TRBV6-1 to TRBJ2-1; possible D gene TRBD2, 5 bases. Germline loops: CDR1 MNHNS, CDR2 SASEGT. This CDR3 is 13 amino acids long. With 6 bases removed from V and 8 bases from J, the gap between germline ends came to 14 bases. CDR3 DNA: TGTGCCAGCAGGACTCGTCCGGAGGATGAGCAGTTCTTC. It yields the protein CASRTRPEDEQFF.

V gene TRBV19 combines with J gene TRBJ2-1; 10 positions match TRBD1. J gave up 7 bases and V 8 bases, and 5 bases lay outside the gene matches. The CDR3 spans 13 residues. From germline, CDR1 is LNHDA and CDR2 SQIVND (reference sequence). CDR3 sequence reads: CASRDRGRNEQFF. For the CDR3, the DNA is TGTGCCAGTCGGGACAGGGGACGGAATGAGCAGTTCTTC.

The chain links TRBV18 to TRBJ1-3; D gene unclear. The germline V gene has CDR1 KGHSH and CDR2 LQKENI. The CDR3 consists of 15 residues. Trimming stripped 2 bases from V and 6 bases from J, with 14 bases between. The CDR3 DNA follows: TGTGCCAGCTCACCAGGAGGACCATCGGTAAACACCATATATTTT. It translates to CASSPGGPSVNTIYF.

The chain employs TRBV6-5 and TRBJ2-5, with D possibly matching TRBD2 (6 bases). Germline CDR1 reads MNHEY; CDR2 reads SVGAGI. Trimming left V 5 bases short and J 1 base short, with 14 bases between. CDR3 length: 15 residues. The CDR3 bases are TGTGCCAGCAGTACATTCGGGAGAATCCAAGAGACCCAGTACTTC. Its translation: CASSTFGRIQETQYF.

The DNA for the CDR3 is TGTGCCAGCAGTTTGGGGCAGCCCCCCTACGAGCAGTACTTC. Residues: CASSLGQPPYEQYF. The chain recombines TRBV28 with TRBJ2-7; tentatively, D is TRBD1 (5 bases). Trimming took 3 bases from V and 2 from J, leaving 11 bases between them. The CDR3 is 14 residues long. Germline V CDR1 and CDR2: MDHEN, SYDVKM. The full variable domain, completed using reference TRBV28 and TRBJ2-7, is DVKVTQSSRYLVKRTGEKVFLECVQDMDHENMFWYRQDPGLGLRLIYFSYDVKMKEKGDIPEGYSVSREKKERFSLILESASTNQTSMYLCASSLGQPPYEQYFGPGTRLTVT.

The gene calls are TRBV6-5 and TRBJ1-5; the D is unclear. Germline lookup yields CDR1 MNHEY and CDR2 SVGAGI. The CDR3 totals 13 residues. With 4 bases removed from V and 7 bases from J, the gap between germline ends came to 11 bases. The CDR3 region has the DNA TGTGCCAGCAGTTCGGGAGTAAGGCAGCCCCAGCATTTT. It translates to CASSSGVRQPQHF.